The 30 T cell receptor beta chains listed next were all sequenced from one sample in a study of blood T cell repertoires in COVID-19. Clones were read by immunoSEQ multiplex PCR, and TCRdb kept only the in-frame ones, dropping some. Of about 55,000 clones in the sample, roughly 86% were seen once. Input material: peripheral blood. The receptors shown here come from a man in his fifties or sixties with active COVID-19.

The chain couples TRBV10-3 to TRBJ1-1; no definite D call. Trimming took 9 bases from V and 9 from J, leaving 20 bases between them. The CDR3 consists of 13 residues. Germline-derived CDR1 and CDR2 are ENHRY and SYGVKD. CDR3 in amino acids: CAIGEAEQTKAFF. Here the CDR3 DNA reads TGTGCCATTGGGGAGGCGGAACAAACAAAAGCTTTCTTT.

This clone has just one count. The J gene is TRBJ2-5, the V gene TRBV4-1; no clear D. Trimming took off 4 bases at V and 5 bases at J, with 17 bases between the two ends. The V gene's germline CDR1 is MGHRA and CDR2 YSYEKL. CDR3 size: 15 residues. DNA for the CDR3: TGCGCCAGCAGCCCACAGTTGCTCTCGATTGAGACCCAGTACTTC. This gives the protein CASSPQLLSIETQYF.

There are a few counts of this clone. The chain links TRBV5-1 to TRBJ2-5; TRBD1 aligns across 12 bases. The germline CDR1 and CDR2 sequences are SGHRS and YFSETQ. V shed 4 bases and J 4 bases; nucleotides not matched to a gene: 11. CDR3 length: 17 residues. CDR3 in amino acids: CASSRPGQGAPRETQYF. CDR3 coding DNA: TGCGCCAGCAGCCGCCCGGGACAGGGGGCGCCCCGAGAGACCCAGTACTTC.

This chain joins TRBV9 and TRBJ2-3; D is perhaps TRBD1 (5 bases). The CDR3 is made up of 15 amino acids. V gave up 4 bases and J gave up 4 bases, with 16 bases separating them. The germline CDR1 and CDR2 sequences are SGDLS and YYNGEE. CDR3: CASSLKGQWADTQYF. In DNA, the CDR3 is TGTGCCAGCAGCCTCAAGGGGCAGTGGGCAGATACGCAGTATTTT.

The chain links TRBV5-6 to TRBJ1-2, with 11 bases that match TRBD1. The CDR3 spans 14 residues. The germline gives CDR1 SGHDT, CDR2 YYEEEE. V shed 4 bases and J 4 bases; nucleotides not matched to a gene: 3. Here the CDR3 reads CASSRTGGGYGYTF. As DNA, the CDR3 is TGTGCCAGCAGCCGGACAGGGGGCGGCTATGGCTACACCTTC.

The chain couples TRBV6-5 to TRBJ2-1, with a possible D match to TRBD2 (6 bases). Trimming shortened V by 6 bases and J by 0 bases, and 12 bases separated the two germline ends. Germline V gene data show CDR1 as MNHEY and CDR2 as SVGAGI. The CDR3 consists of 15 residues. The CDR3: CASSRGTGSYNEQFF. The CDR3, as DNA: TGTGCCAGCAGCCGCGGGACTGGCTCCTACAATGAGCAGTTCTTC.

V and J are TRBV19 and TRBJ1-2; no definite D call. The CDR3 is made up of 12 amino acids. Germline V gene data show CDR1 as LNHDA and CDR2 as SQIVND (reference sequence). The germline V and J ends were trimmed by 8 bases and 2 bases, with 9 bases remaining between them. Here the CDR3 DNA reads TGTGCCAGTCGGACGGGGAACTATGGCTACACCTTC. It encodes CASRTGNYGYTF.

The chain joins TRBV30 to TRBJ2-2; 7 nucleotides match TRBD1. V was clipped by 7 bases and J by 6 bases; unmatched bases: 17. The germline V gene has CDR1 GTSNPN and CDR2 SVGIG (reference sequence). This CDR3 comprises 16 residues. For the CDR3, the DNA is TGTGCCTATACTACAGGGGCTGGACGGGTCGCCGGGGAGCTGTTTTTT. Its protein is CAYTTGAGRVAGELFF.

The CDR3 DNA reads TGCAGCGCCGGGACAGGAGTGATCGGGGAGCTGTTTTTT. Protein product: CSAGTGVIGELFF. The V and J genes are TRBV29-1 and TRBJ2-2; 8 positions match TRBD1. After removal of 7 bases from V and 7 bases from J, the junction contained 8 bases not matched to a gene. The CDR3 contains 13 residues. The germline gives CDR1 SQVTM, CDR2 ANQGSEA.

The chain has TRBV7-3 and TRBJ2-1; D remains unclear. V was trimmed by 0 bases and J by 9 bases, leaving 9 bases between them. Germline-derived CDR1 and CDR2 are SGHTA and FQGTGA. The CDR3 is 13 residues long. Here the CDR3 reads CASSLTVAVEQFF. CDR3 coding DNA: TGTGCCAGCAGCTTAACGGTGGCGGTTGAGCAGTTCTTC.

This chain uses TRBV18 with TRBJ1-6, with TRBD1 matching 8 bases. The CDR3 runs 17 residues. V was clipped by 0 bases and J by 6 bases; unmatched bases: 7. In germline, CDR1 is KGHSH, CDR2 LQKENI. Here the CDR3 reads CASSPPTGGGVNSPLHF. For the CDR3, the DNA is TGTGCCAGCTCACCACCTACAGGGGGTGGCGTTAATTCACCCCTCCACTTT. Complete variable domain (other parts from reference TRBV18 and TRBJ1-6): NAGVMQNPRHLVRRRGQEARLRCSPMKGHSHVYWYRQLPEEGLKFMVYLQKENIIDESGMPKERFSAEFPKEGPSILRIQQVVRGDSAAYFCASSPPTGGGVNSPLHFGNGTRLTVT.

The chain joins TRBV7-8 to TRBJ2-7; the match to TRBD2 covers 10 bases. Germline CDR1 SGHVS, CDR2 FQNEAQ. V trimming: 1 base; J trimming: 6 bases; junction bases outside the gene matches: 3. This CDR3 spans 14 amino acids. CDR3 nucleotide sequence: TGTGCCAGCAGCTTAGAACTAGCGGGATCCGAGCAGTACTTC. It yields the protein CASSLELAGSEQYF.

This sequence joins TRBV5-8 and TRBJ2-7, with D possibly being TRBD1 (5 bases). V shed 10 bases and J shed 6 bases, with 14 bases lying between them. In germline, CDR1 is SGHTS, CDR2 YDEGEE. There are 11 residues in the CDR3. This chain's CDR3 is CAVRVWGEQYF. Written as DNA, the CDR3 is TGTGCCGTCAGGGTCTGGGGCGAGCAGTACTTC.

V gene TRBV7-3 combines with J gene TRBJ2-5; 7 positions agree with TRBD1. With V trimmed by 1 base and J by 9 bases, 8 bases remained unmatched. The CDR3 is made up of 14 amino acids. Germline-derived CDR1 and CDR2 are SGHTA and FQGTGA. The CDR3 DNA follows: TGTGCCAGCAGCTTAAATGACAGGGCCGGGGCCCAGTACTTC. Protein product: CASSLNDRAGAQYF.

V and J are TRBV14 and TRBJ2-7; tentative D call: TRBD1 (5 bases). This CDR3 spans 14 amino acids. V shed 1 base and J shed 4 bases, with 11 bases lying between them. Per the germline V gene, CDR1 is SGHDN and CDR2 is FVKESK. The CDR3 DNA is TGTGCCAGCAGCCAAGCCGACAGCTTTTACGAGCAGTACTTC. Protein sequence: CASSQADSFYEQYF.

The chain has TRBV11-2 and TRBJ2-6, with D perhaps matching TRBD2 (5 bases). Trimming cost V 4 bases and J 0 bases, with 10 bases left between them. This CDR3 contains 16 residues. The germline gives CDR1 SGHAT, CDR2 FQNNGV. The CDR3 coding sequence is TGTGCCAGCAGCTCTCCCGGGGTCTCTGGGGCCAACGTCCTGACTTTC. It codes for CASSSPGVSGANVLTF.

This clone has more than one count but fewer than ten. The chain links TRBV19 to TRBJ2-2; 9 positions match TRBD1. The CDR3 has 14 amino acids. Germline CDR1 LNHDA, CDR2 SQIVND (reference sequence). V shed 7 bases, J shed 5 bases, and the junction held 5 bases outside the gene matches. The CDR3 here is CASNRGRKTGELFF. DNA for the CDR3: TGTGCCAGTAACAGGGGGCGTAAAACCGGGGAGCTGTTTTTT.

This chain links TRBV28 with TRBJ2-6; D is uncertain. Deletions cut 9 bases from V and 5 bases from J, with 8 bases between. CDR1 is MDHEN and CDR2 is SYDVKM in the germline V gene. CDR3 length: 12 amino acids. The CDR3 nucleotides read TGTGCCAGTTTAAGCCGGGCCAACGTCCTGACTTTC. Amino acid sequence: CASLSRANVLTF.

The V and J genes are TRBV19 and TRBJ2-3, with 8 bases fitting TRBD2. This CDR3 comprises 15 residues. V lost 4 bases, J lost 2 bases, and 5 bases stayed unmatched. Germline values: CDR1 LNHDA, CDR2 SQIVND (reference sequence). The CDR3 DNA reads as TGTGCCAGTAGTAGCATAGCGGGATTCACAGATACGCAGTATTTT. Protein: CASSSIAGFTDTQYF.

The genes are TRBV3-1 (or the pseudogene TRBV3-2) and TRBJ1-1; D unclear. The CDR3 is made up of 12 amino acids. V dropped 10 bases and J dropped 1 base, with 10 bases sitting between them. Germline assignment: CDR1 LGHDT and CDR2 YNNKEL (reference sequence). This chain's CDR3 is CATGLPNTEAFF. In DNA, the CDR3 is TGTGCCACCGGACTCCCGAACACTGAAGCTTTCTTT.

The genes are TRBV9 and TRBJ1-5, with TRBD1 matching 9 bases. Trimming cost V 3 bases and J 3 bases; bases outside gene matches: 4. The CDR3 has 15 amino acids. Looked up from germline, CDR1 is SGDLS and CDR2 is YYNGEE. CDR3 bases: TGTGCCAGCAGCGCCCGGGACAGGGACAATCAGCCCCAGCATTTT. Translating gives CASSARDRDNQPQHF.

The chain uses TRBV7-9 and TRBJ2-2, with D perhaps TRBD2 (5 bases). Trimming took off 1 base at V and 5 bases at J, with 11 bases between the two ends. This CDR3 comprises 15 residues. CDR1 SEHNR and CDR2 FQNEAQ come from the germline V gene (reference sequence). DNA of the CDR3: TGTGCCAGCAGCTTAGAGGCGGGCGATACCGGGGAGCTGTTTTTT. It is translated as CASSLEAGDTGELFF. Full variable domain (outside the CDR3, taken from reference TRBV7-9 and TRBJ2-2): DTGVSQNPRHKITKRGQNVTFRCDPISEHNRLYWYRQTLGQGPEFLTYFQNEAQLEKSRLLSDRFSAERPKGSFSTLEIQRTEQGDSAMYLCASSLEAGDTGELFFGEGSRLTVL.

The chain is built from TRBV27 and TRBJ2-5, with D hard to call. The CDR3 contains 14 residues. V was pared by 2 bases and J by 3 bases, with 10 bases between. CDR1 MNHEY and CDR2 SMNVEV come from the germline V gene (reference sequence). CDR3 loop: CASSLRRREETQYF. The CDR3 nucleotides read TGTGCCAGCAGTTTAAGAAGGAGAGAAGAGACCCAGTACTTC.

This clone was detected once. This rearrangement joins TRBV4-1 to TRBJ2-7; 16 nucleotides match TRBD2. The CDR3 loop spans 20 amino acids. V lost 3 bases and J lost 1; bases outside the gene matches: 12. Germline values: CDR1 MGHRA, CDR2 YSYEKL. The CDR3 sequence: CASSHPGTSGRAIRSYEQYF. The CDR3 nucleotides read TGCGCCAGCAGCCACCCCGGGACTAGCGGGAGGGCCATCCGTTCCTACGAGCAGTACTTC.

This chain's CDR3 is CASSPGLARSLVNEQFF. The CDR3 DNA reads TGTGCCAGTAGTCCCGGACTAGCGCGGAGCTTGGTCAATGAGCAGTTCTTC. The chain recombines TRBV19 with TRBJ2-1; 9 nucleotides match TRBD2. The CDR3 loop spans 17 amino acids. With 5 bases clipped from V and 6 bases from J, the junction kept 14 bases outside the gene matches. From germline, CDR1 is LNHDA and CDR2 SQIVND (reference sequence).

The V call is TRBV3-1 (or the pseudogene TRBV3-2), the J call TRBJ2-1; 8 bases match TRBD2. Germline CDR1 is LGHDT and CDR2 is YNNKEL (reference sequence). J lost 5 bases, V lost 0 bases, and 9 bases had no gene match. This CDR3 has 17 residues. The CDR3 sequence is CASSQDRGVAGHNEQFF. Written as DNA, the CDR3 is TGTGCCAGCAGCCAAGATAGGGGGGTAGCGGGACACAATGAGCAGTTCTTC.

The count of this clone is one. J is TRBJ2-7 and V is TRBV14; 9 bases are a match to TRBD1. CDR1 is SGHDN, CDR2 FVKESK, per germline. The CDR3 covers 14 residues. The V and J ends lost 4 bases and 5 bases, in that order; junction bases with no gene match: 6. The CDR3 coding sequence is TGTGCCAGCAGCCCGGGACAGGGTCTCGACGAGCAGTACTTC. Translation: CASSPGQGLDEQYF.

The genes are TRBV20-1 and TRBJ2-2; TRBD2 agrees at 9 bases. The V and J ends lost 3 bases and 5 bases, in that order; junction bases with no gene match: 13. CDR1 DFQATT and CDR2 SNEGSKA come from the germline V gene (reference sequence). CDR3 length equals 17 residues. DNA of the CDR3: TGCAGTGCTAGTCCCCTAGCGGGGTCTCACGGGACCGGGGAGCTGTTTTTT. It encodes CSASPLAGSHGTGELFF.

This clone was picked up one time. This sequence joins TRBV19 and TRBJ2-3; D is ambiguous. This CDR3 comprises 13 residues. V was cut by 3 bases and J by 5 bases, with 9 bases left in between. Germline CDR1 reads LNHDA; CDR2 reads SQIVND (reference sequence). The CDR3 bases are TGTGCCAGTAGTATGCGGAGAGAAGATACGCAGTATTTT. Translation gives CASSMRREDTQYF.

The CDR3 nucleotides are TGTGCCATCAGTCCGGGCGGGGGCACAGATACGCAGTATTTT. Translating gives CAISPGGGTDTQYF. V gene TRBV10-3 combines with J gene TRBJ2-3, with a possible D match to TRBD2 (6 bases). The CDR3 totals 14 residues. V shed 5 bases and J shed 1 base, with 10 bases lying between them. Germline CDR1 is ENHRY and CDR2 is SYGVKD.